The source of this T cell receptor beta chain is a study of T cells in localized non-small cell lung cancer (dated by TCRdb to 2020 to 2022). In the study overall: Comparing tumors with uninvolved tumor-adjacent lungs, the study looked at the T cell repertoires of 200 to 250 patients with early-stage NSCLC. All 240 or so NSCLC patients in the cohort were treatment-naive and had localized lung tumors that were resected. NSCLC patients had a mean age of approximately 72 years, and 129 were male and 107 female. Study-wide findings and limitations: Longer overall survival was associated with higher T cell density in blood, whereas shorter survival was associated with higher clonality in adjacent lung. Uninvolved tumor-adjacent lung showed the highest T cell clonality, higher than tumor, which suggests more focused antigenic responses in the uninvolved tumor-adjacent lung. Because the study design was exploratory, TCR variables were selected using unadjusted p-values without false-discovery rate correction. Of the top 100 tumor clones, a median of about 53 were detected in paired uninvolved adjacent lung; under 35 were also among that lung's top 100. Because multi-region tumor sequencing was not performed, intratumor heterogeneity could not be ruled out.

The immunoSEQ Assay was used to sequence TCR beta CDR3 regions from DNA. In the original analysis: T cell density was computed as TCR beta template counts normalized to usable DNA estimated by amplifying housekeeping genes. Using the preseqR package, richness was estimated by extrapolating to 120,000 templates for tissue samples and 400,000 templates for PBMC samples. Clonality was defined as one minus Pielou's evenness. Tissue-enriched TCRs were identified by differential abundance testing using productive amino-acid clonotypes, minimum total count 5 and alpha 0.1. The Jaccard Index and the Morisita Overlap Index were used to quantify repertoire overlap between compartments. GLIPH grouped TCR beta CDR3s together with public tetramer-defined viral CDR3s, and a viral motif had to include at least three viral sequences and also show V-gene enrichment. TCRdb provides this immuneACCESS table in a form limited to in-frame rearrangements. Some clones are lacking; in checked studies, under half of them reflect an unresolved V gene, and why the rest are absent is not known. V and J calls and clone size are those listed in that table; D and trimming were worked out from the DNA. The sample records approximately 30,000 clones, about 85% of which are singletons. The ten most abundant clones make up around a sixth of the sample.

At diagnosis, tumor, uninvolved tumor-adjacent lung and peripheral blood were collected and then preserved as a mix of FFPE and fresh-frozen material. For TCR repertoire profiling, blood samples were analyzed as peripheral blood mononuclear cells. About this clone itself: Its antigen remains unidentified. It has no much larger one-base neighbor in the sample; base qualities were not kept.

The receptor's source is a man between 40 and 69 years old with stage III lung adenocarcinoma. Sequences were derived from peripheral blood mononuclear cells, sampled before any cancer treatment.

The CDR3 corresponds to CASSLALRQSEQFF. The bases are TGTGCCAGCAGCTTAGCGCTAAGGCAATCTGAGCAGTTCTTC. The V gene is TRBV7-2 and the J gene is TRBJ2-1, with the D gene not confidently named. V loses 0 bases, J loses 9 bases, and the germline ends lie 12 bases apart. Spanning cysteine to phenylalanine, the CDR3 consists of 14 amino acids. Only the CDR3 DNA is retained, 42 bases long and in frame from the first base. From a lookup of the germline V gene, CDR1 and CDR2 are SGHTA and FQGNSA.